The clone carrying this T cell receptor beta chain is medium-sized by frequency. Its antigen is still unknown. Using the 10x single-cell sequencing reads, TCRdb records one entry per CDR3 protein without DNA. Its clone listing holds over a thousand distinct CDR3 sequences. The sample belongs to a study of CD8 T cells in cerebrospinal fluid in Alzheimer's disease. General study results and limits: Healthy subjects less often had a clone of at least 3% than Alzheimer's patients.

This CDR3 has 14 amino acids. Germline V lookup: CDR1 SGDLS, CDR2 YYNGEE. The clonotype was recovered from a human donor with mild cognitive impairment. This chain joins TRBV9 and TRBJ1-1. Material for sequencing was cerebrospinal fluid. The CDR3 here is CASSVGEVLAEAFF.